The present T cell receptor (beta chain) was sequenced within a study of T cells after somatic rescue of genetic block. This table comes from immunoSEQ multiplex PCR, and its TCRdb copy is limited to in-frame clones, with some not included. The sample yields more than 13,000 clones, less than 85% seen once. This CDR3 is built from 15 residues. From germline, CDR1 is MDHEN and CDR2 SYDVKM. V was cut by 7 bases and J by 4 bases, with 17 bases left in between. This clone was picked up a small number of times. This chain uses TRBV28 with TRBJ2-4; weak D call: TRBD2 (6 bases). Sequencing was performed on peripheral blood mononuclear cells (PBMCs). The receptor's source is a young man. The CDR3 DNA reads as TGTGCCAGCACCACCCTGGGAGGAGGTAAAAACATTCAGTACTTC. Its protein is CASTTLGGGKNIQYF. The full variable domain, in which reference TRBV28 and TRBJ2-4 provide the parts outside the CDR3, is DVKVTQSSRYLVKRTGEKVFLECVQDMDHENMFWYRQDPGLGLRLIYFSYDVKMKEKGDIPEGYSVSREKKERFSLILESASTNQTSMYLCASTTLGGGKNIQYFGAGTRLSVL.